The rows below give T cell receptor beta chains drawn from one sample of a study of regulatory T cells in long-lasting Graves disease. MiXCR was run by TCRdb on the multiplex PCR reads, yielding one entry per CDR3 protein. The sample shows 680,000 or so distinct CDR3 sequences, around 15% of them seen only once. These data were also filed under a second study, of T cells in Graves' hyperthyroidism and ophthalmopathy.

The sequenced sample was peripheral blood mononuclear cells (PBMCs), obtained at new diagnosis, from a patient treated with antithyroid drugs. All receptors come from a woman aged 25 to 39 with Graves disease. Both conserved end residues are part of each CDR3. A D gene is named only where the DNA matches it firmly. Some rows mark clone size as missing; the rest say once, few, many or name a class of expanded clone.

>TRBD2|many|14|TRBV29-1|TRBJ2-1
TGCAGCGTTGATTTGCGGGAGTCATACAATGAGCAGTTCTTC
CSVDLRESYNEQFF
>TRBD1|many|19|TRBV7-2|TRBJ1-4
TGTGCCAGCAGCTTAGGGCCCTCCGGGACAGGTGGCACTAATGAAAAACTGTTTTTT
CASSLGPSGTGGTNEKLFF
>TRBD2|few|16|TRBV19|TRBJ2-7
TGTGCCAGTAGTAGGCTAGCGGGAGAGGGAACCTACGAGCAGTACTTC
CASSRLAGEGTYEQYF
>TRBD1|many|15|TRBV6-5|TRBJ2-1
TGTGCCAGCAGTTACTCGCCAACAGGGGGCTATGAGCAGTTCTTC
CASSYSPTGGYEQFF
>TRBD1|many|15|TRBV28|TRBJ1-6
TGTGCCAGCAGTCCCTGGACAGGTCAGAATTCACCCCTCCACTTT
CASSPWTGQNSPLHF
>TRBD1|many|14|TRBV12-3/TRBV12-4|TRBJ1-6
TGTGCCAGCAGCTTCGGACAGGGAAATTCACCCCTCCACTTT
CASSFGQGNSPLHF
>-|-|15|TRBV3-1|TRBJ2-5
TGTGCCAGCAGCCAAGAGTTGCTCCAAATGAGGACCCAGTACTTC
CASSQELLQMRTQYF
>-|-|16|TRBV29-1|TRBJ2-7
TGCAGCGTTGCTGCGTGGGGGGTGGGCAGCTCCTACGAGCAGTACTTC
CSVAAWGVGSSYEQYF
>-|few|15|TRBV7-3|TRBJ2-1
TGTGCCAGCAGCTTATCAGCGGCGAACCTCAATGAGCAGTTCTTC
CASSLSAANLNEQFF
>-|few|17|TRBV6-1|TRBJ1-3
TGTGCCAGCAGTCAACCGGAGGGTATGAGGTCTGGAAACACCATATATTTT
CASSQPEGMRSGNTIYF
>TRBD1|many|13|TRBV5-1|TRBJ2-3
TGCGCCAGCACCCAATCACAGGGGAATACGCAGTATTTT
CASTQSQGNTQYF
>TRBD2|few|16|TRBV3-1|TRBJ2-1
TGTGCCAGCAGCCTACGGACTAGCCCACTTTACAATGAGCAGTTCTTC
CASSLRTSPLYNEQFF
>-|-|14|TRBV20-1|TRBJ2-5
TGCAGTGGCCAAAGGGACTCCCGAGGAGAGACCCAGTACTTC
CSGQRDSRGETQYF
>-|-|13|TRBV28|TRBJ2-1
TGTGCCAGCCGAAAGCAGGGGAACAATGAGCAGTCCTTC
CASRKQGNNEQSF
>-|many|12|TRBV6-9|TRBJ1-6
TGTGCCAGCAGTTACGGGGGAGCACCCCTCCACTTT
CASSYGGAPLHF
>-|-|14|TRBV20-1|TRBJ2-4
TGCAGTGCTAGTGCGGGACTAGCCAAAAACATTCAGTACTTC
CSASAGLAKNIQYF
>-|many|14|TRBV5-1|TRBJ1-1
TGCGCCAGCAGCTCCGCGGGACAGAACACTGAAGCTTTCTTT
CASSSAGQNTEAFF
>-|many|11|TRBV27|TRBJ2-7
TGTGCCAGCAGAGAACGGTACGAGCAGTACTTC
CASRERYEQYF
>-|few|14|TRBV29-1|TRBJ1-3
TGCAGCGTTGAAGATCAAACAGCTCGAAACACCATATATTTT
CSVEDQTARNTIYF
>-|few|14|TRBV20-1|TRBJ1-3
TGCAGTGCTAGCTACGGGAATTCGGGAAACACCATATATTTT
CSASYGNSGNTIYF
>-|many|15|TRBV28|TRBJ1-1
TGTGCCAGCAGTTTAAACCCCGGCGTTAACACTGAAGCTTTCTTT
CASSLNPGVNTEAFF
>-|many|12|TRBV30|TRBJ1-1
TGTGCCTGGAGTGGGTTGAACACTGAAGCTTTCTTT
CAWSGLNTEAFF
>-|many|14|TRBV19|TRBJ1-1
TGTGCCAGTAGTATTTTCAGATTGAACACTGAAGCTTTCTTT
CASSIFRLNTEAFF
>-|-|14|TRBV5-1|TRBJ2-3
TGCGCCAGCAACTTCTGGGGGGCCACAGATACGCAGTATTTT
CASNFWGATDTQYF
>-|many|14|TRBV7-8|TRBJ1-1
TGTGCCAGCAGCTTAGCGCGTGAGAACACTGAAGCTTTCTTT
CASSLARENTEAFF
>-|many|14|TRBV10-3|TRBJ2-3
TGTGCCATCAGTGGGTCACCACCCACAGATACGCAGTATTTT
CAISGSPPTDTQYF
>-|many|13|TRBV7-2|TRBJ1-1
TGTGCCAGCAGCTTAGCGCTCAGGACTGAAGCTTTCTTT
CASSLALRTEAFF
>-|many|14|TRBV13|TRBJ2-5
TGTGCCAGCAGCCTCCGGACACTACAAGAGACCCAGTACTTC
CASSLRTLQETQYF
>TRBD1|many|17|TRBV28|TRBJ2-7
TGTGCCAGCAGTCTCCCAAGCCAGGGGGCTCTAACCTACGAGCAGTACTTC
CASSLPSQGALTYEQYF
>TRBD1|-|14|TRBV11-3|TRBJ2-2
TGTGCCAGCAGCCCGACAGGGGTCACCGGGGAGCTGTTTTTT
CASSPTGVTGELFF
>TRBD2|few|15|TRBV10-3|TRBJ2-3
TGTGCCTCTGGGGGGGAGGGCCTGTCGACAGATACGCAGTATTTT
CASGGEGLSTDTQYF
>TRBD2|many|16|TRBV20-1|TRBJ2-1
TGCAGTGCTAGAGGAGTGACTAGCGGGAGGGGCAATGAGCAGTTCTTC
CSARGVTSGRGNEQFF
>-|-|13|TRBV19|TRBJ2-1
TGTGCCAGTAGTTATCAGAACTACAATGAGCAGTTCTTC
CASSYQNYNEQFF
>TRBD2|many|15|TRBV7-2|TRBJ2-1
TGTGCCAGCAGCATTACAGCGGGAGTGGGGAATGAGCAGTTCTTC
CASSITAGVGNEQFF
>TRBD2|-|18|TRBV20-1|TRBJ2-5
TGCAGTGCTAGAGATCCAGGGGCCTATAGCGGGAAGGTGAAGACCCAGTACTTC
CSARDPGAYSGKVKTQYF
>-|many|18|TRBV11-2|TRBJ1-4
TGTGCCAGCAGCTTAGATCCCATCGGTGGCAGGGTGAGGGAAAAACTGTTTTTT
CASSLDPIGGRVREKLFF
>-|-|15|TRBV28|TRBJ1-4
TGTGCCAGCAGTTTAGTTGCAGGGCGCAATGAAAAACTGTTTTTT
CASSLVAGRNEKLFF
>-|-|13|TRBV10-1|TRBJ2-7
TGCGCCAGCAGTGATCCGGGTGACTACGAGCAGTACTTC
CASSDPGDYEQYF
>TRBD1|once|14|TRBV7-9|TRBJ2-7
TGTGCCAGCAGCCCGCGGACAGGCGACTACGAGCAGTACTTC
CASSPRTGDYEQYF
>TRBD1|many|13|TRBV19|TRBJ2-7
TGTGCCAGCAGTCCTTCAGGGGGCTACGAGCAGTACTTC
CASSPSGGYEQYF
>-|-|14|TRBV27|TRBJ1-2
TGTGCCAGCAGTAATGTAGGGCGACTTGATGGCTACACCTTC
CASSNVGRLDGYTF
>-|many|13|TRBV7-8|TRBJ1-1
TGTGCCAGCAGCTTATGGGGCGGCACTGAAGCTTTCTTT
CASSLWGGTEAFF
>-|-|14|TRBV27|TRBJ2-3
TGTGCCAGCAAAGCGTCGGTAGGGGAAGATACGCAGTATTTT
CASKASVGEDTQYF
>-|-|13|TRBV29-1|TRBJ2-7
TGCAGCGTTGAGCTGACGGACTCCTACGAGCAGTACTTC
CSVELTDSYEQYF
>TRBD2|many|14|TRBV7-2|TRBJ2-2
TGTGCCAGCAGTAGCGGGAGAGGTACCGGGGAGCTGTTTTTT
CASSSGRGTGELFF
>-|many|14|TRBV12-3/TRBV12-4|TRBJ1-5
TGTGCCAGCAGTTTATCAGGTCTCAGGCAGCCCCAGCATTTT
CASSLSGLRQPQHF
>TRBD2|-|16|TRBV7-3|TRBJ2-2
TGTGCCAGCAGCCTCGGACTAGCGGGAATGACCGGGGAGCTGTTTTTT
CASSLGLAGMTGELFF
>TRBD1|-|13|TRBV2|TRBJ2-2
TGTGCCAGCGAGGGGGACAGCACCGGGGAGCTGTTTTTT
CASEGDSTGELFF
>-|few|14|TRBV7-9|TRBJ2-5
TGTGCCAGCAGCCGTGGGACCGTCGGGGAGACCCAGTACTTC
CASSRGTVGETQYF
>TRBD1|-|16|TRBV6-1|TRBJ2-7
TGTGCCAGCCGGCTTAACCCAGGGGGCGACAACTACGAGCAGTACTTC
CASRLNPGGDNYEQYF
>-|-|16|TRBV19|TRBJ2-3
TGTGCCAGTAGTATAACGAGGGGAAATGCGGCAGATACGCAGTATTTT
CASSITRGNAADTQYF
>-|many|13|TRBV7-3|TRBJ1-2
TGTGCCAGCAGCTTAGAATCAGGATATGGCTACACCTTC
CASSLESGYGYTF
>-|-|14|TRBV24-1|TRBJ1-2
TGTGCCACCAGTGATTATCCCGCCAGGACGGGCTACACCTTC
CATSDYPARTGYTF